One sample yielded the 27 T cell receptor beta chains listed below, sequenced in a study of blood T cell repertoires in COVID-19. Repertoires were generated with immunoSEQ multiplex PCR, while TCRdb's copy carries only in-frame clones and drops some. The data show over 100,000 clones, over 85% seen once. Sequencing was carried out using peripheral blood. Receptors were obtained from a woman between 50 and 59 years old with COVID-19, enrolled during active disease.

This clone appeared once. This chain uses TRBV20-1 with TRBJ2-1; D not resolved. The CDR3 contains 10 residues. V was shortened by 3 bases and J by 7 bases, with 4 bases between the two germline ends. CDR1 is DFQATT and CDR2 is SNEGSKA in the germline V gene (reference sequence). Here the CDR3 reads CSASLNEQFF. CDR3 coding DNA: TGCAGTGCTAGCCTAAATGAGCAGTTCTTC.

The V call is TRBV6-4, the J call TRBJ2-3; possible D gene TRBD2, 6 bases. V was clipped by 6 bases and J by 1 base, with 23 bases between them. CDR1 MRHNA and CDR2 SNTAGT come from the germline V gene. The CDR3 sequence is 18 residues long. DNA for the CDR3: TGTGCCAGCAGCGCCCCGGAGAGTAGCGGTCCGCGCACAGATACGCAGTATTTT. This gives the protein CASSAPESSGPRTDTQYF.

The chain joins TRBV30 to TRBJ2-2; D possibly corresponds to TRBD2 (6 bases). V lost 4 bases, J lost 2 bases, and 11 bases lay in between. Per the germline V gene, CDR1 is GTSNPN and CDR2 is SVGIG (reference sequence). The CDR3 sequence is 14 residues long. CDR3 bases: TGTGCCTGGAAGGGAGGTCTAAACACCGGGGAGCTGTTTTTT. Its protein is CAWKGGLNTGELFF.

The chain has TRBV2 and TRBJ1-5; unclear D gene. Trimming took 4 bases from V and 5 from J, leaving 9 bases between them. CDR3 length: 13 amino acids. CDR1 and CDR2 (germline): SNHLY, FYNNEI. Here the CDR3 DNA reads TGTGCCAGCAGTGCCGAGGGAGATCAGCCCCAGCATTTT. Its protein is CASSAEGDQPQHF.

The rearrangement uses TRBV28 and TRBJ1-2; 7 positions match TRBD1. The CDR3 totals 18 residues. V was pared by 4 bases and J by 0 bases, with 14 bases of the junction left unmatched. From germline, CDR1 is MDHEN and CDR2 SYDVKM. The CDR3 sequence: CASSSPTGLGTPNYGYTF. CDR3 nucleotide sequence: TGTGCCAGCAGTTCCCCGACAGGGTTAGGGACCCCTAACTATGGCTACACCTTC.

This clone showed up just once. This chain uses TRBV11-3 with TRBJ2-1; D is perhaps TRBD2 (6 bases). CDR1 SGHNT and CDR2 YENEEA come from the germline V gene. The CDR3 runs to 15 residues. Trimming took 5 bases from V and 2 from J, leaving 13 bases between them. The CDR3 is CASSTSGPPYNEQFF. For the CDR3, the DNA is TGTGCCAGCAGCACCAGCGGGCCACCCTACAATGAGCAGTTCTTC.

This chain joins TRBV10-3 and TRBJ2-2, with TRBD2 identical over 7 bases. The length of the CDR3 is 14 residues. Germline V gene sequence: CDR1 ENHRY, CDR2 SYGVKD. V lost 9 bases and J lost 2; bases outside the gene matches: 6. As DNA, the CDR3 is TGTGCCATTTCCCGGGACTACAACACCGGGGAGCTGTTTTTT. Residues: CAISRDYNTGELFF.

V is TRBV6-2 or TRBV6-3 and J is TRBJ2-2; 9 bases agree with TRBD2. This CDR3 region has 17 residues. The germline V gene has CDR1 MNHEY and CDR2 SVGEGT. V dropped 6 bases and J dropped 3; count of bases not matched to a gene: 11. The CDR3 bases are TGTGCCAGCAGCCCTACGGGGCGGGGGGGCCACACCGGGGAGCTGTTTTTT. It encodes CASSPTGRGGHTGELFF.

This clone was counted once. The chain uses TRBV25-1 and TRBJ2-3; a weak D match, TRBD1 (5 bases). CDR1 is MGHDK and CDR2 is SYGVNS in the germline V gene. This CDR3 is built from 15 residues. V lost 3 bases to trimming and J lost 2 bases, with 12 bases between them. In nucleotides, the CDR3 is TGTGCCAGCAGTGACGTTTCAGGGTTCACAGATACGCAGTATTTT. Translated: CASSDVSGFTDTQYF.

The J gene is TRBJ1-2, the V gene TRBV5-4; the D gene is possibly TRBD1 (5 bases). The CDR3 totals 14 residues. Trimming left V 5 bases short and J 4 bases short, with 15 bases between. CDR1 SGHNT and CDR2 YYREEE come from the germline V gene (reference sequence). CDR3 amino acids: CASRIDSLSYGYTF. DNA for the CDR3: TGTGCCAGCAGGATAGACAGCCTCTCCTATGGCTACACCTTC.

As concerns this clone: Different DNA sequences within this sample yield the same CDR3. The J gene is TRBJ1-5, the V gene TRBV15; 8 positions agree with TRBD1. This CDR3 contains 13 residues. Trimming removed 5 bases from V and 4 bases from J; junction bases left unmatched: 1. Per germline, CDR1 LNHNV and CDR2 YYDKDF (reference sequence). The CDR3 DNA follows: TGTGCCACCAGCCGGGACAGGAATCAGCCCCAGCATTTT. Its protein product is CATSRDRNQPQHF.

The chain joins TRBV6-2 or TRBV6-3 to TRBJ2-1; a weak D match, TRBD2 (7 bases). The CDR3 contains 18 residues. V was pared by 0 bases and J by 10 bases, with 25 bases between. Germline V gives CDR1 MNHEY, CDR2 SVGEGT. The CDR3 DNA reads TGTGCCAGCAGTTACTCCCCGGCCGGGGCGGGGGCCCCATGGGAGCAGTTCTTC. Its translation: CASSYSPAGAGAPWEQFF.

CDR3 nucleotide sequence: TGTGCCAGCAGCTTAGTGTGGGGGGGCGGGTACGAGCAGTACTTC. This encodes CASSLVWGGGYEQYF. This sequence joins TRBV11-2 and TRBJ2-7, with D possibly being TRBD2 (7 bases). This CDR3 comprises 15 residues. Germline CDR1 and CDR2: SGHAT and FQNNGV. V was shortened by 1 base and J by 4 bases, with 14 bases between the two germline ends.

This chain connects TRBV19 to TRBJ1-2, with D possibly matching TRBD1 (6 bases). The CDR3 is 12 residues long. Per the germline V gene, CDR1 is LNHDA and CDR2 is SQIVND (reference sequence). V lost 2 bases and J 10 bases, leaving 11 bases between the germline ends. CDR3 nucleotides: TGTGCCAGTAGTATACAGGGGCTCTACTACACCTTC. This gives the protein CASSIQGLYYTF. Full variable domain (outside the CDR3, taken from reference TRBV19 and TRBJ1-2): DGGITQSPKYLFRKEGQNVTLSCEQNLNHDAMYWYRQDPGQGLRLIYYSQIVNDFQKGDIAEGYSVSREKKESFPLTVTSAQKNPTAFYLCASSIQGLYYTFGSGTRLTVV.

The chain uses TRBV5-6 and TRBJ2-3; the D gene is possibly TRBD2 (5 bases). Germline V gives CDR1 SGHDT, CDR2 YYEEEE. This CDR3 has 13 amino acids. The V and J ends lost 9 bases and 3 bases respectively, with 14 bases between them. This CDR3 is CATRTAQTDTQYF. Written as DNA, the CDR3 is TGTGCCACCCGGACTGCCCAGACAGATACGCAGTATTTT.

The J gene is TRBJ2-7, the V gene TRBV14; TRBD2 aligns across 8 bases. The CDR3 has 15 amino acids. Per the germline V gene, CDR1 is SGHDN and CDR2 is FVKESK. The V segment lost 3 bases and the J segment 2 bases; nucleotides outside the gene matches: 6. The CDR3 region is CASSHRQRGTYEQYF. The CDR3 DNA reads TGTGCCAGCAGCCATCGCCAGCGGGGGACCTACGAGCAGTACTTC.

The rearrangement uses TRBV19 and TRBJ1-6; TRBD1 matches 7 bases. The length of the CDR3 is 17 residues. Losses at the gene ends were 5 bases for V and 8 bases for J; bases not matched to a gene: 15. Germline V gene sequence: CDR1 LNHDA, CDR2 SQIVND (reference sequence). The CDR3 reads CASSARSTGTRHSPLHF. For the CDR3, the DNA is TGTGCCAGTAGTGCGAGATCGACAGGGACGAGGCATTCACCCCTCCACTTT.

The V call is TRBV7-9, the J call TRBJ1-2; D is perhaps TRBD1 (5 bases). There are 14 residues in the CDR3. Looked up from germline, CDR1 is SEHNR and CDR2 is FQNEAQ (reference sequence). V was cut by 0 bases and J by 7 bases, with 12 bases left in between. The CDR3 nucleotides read TGTGCCAGCAGCTTAGCGCAGGGAGGGAGTGGCTACACCTTC. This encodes CASSLAQGGSGYTF.

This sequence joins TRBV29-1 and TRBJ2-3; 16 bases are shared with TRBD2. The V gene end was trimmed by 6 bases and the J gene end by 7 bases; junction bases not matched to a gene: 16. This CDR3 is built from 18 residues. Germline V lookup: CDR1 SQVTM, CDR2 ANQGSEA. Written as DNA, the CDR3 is TGCAGCGTCACCGGGACTAGCGGGGGGGCCGTCGAGTTCCATACGCAGTATTTT. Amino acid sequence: CSVTGTSGGAVEFHTQYF.

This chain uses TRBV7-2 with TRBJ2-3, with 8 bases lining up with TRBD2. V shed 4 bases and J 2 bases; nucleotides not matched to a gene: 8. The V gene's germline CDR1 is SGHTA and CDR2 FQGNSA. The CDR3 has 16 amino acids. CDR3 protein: CASSSRRAGATDTQYF. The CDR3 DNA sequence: TGTGCCAGCAGCTCCAGACGAGCGGGGGCCACAGATACGCAGTATTTT. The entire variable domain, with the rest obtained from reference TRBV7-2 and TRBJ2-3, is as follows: GAGVSQSPSNKVTEKGKDVELRCDPISGHTALYWYRQSLGQGLEFLIYFQGNSAPDKSGLPSDRFSAERTGGSVSTLTIQRTQQEDSAVYLCASSSRRAGATDTQYFGPGTRLTVL.

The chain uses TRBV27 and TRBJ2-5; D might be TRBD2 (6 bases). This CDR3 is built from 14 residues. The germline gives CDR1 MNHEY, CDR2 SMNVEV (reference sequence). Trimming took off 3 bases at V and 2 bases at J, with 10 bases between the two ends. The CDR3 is CASSLAAGQETQYF. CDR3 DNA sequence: TGTGCCAGCAGTTTGGCGGCGGGGCAAGAGACCCAGTACTTC.

As DNA, the CDR3 is TGCGCCAGCAGCCAAGATGAAATAATAAGGGGACAGAGGAACACCATATATTTT. It encodes CASSQDEIIRGQRNTIYF. The rearrangement joins TRBV4-1 to TRBJ1-3; 7 bases fit TRBD1. CDR3 length: 18 residues. The germline V gene has CDR1 MGHRA and CDR2 YSYEKL. V gave up 0 bases and J gave up 7 bases; unmatched junction bases: 15.

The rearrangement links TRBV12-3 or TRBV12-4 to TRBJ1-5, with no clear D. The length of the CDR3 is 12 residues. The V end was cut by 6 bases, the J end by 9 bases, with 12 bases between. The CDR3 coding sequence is TGTGCCAGCAGGCGAGATCCTTGGCCCCAGCATTTT. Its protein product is CASRRDPWPQHF.

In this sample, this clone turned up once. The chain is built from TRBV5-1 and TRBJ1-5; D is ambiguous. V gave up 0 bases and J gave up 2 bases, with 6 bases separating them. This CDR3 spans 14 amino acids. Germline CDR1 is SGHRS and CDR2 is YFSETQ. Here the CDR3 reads CASSLGGGNQPQHF. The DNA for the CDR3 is TGCGCCAGCAGCTTGGGGGGAGGCAATCAGCCCCAGCATTTT.

CDR3 protein: CAWSLGSRTEAFF. The CDR3 DNA is TGTGCCTGGAGTTTGGGCAGTCGGACTGAAGCTTTCTTT. The gene calls are TRBV30 and TRBJ1-1; the D is unclear. Germline V CDR1 and CDR2: GTSNPN, SVGIG (reference sequence). Trimming cost V 2 bases and J 5 bases, with 12 bases left between them. The CDR3 covers 13 residues.

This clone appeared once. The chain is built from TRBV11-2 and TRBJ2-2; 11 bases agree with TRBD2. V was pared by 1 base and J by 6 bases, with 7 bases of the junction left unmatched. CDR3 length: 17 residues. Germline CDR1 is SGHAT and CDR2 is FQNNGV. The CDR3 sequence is CASSLVRLAGGSGELFF. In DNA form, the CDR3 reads TGTGCCAGCAGCTTAGTAAGGCTAGCGGGGGGATCCGGGGAGCTGTTTTTT.

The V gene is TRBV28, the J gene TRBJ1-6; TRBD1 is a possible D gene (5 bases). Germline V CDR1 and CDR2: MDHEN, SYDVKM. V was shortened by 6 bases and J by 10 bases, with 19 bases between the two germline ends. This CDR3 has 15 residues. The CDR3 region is CASSRSGGGQSPLHF. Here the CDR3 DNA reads TGTGCCAGCAGCCGCTCGGGGGGAGGGCAATCACCCCTCCACTTT.